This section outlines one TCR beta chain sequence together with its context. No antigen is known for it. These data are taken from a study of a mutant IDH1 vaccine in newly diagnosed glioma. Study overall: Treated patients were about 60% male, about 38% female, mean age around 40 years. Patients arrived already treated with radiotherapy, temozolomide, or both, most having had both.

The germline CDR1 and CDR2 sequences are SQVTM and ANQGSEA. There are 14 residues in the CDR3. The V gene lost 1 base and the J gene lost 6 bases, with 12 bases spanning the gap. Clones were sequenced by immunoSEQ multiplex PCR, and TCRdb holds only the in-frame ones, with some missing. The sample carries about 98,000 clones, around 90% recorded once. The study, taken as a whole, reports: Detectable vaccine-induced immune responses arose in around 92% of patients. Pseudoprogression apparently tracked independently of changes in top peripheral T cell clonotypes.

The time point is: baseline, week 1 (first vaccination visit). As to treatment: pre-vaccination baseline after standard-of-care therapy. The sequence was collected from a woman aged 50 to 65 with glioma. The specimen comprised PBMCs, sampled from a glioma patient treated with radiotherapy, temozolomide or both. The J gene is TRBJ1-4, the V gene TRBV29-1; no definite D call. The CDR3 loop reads CSVEARGSDEKLFF. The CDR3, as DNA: TGCAGCGTTGAAGCGCGGGGTTCAGATGAAAAACTGTTTTTT.